Sequencing of this T cell receptor beta chain was carried out in a study of T-cell memory formation after mild COVID-19. Turning to the study itself: In these data, TCR clusters were largely donor specific.

With constant-segment primers, 5'RACE yielded cDNA libraries of TCR alpha and TCR beta that carried sample barcodes and UMIs. MiXCR, run by TCRdb on the 5' RACE reads, gives a single entry per CDR3 protein. Of approximately 100,000 distinct CDR3 sequences in the sample, roughly 11% were seen once. Study-wide results and limits: Unconfirmed was the SARS-CoV-2 specificity of second-wave clones that peaked on day 37. CM and EM subsets held most contracting CD4+ clones; EMRA held CD8+ ones.

This CDR3 spans 13 amino acids. The V gene's germline CDR1 is MNHEY and CDR2 SMNVEV (reference sequence). V lost 6 bases, J lost 5 bases, and 14 bases lay in between. This clonotype has just a few counts. As yet, its antigen is unknown. The TCR sequence derives from a man between 18 and 29 years old who had mild COVID-19 (a few samples of this study predate the infection). Cell type and time point are not known. V is TRBV27 and J is TRBJ2-7; tentatively, D is TRBD2 (5 bases). The source material was PBMCs or a T cell subset sorted from them (not recorded which). CDR3 sequence reads: CASRLVKGDEQYF. The CDR3 DNA reads as TGTGCCAGCAGGCTGGTAAAGGGAGACGAGCAGTACTTC.